This T cell receptor beta chain emerged from a study of breast tumors, draining lymph nodes, adjacent tissues. Samples came from axillary lymph nodes draining the breast cancer. Points on this clonotype: The DNA is omitted, as the CDR3 cannot be located on it reliably, and the CDR3 follows TCRdb's listing.

The germline V gene encodes CDR1 SGHTA and CDR2 FQGNSA. The CDR3 length equals 22 residues, ends included. MiXCR, applied by TCRdb to the multiplex PCR reads, yields one record per CDR3 protein. This table has around 300,000 distinct CDR3 sequences, over 25% appearing once. The TCR was taken from a female donor with breast cancer. Some clones in this sample may be carry-over from other donors' samples. The V and J genes are TRBV7-2 and TRBJ1-3; the table gives TRBD1 as D, unverified against the DNA. Sequenced sample: axillary lymph node tissue. This CDR3 is CASSLTYGTNFEAFFGQGTIYF.